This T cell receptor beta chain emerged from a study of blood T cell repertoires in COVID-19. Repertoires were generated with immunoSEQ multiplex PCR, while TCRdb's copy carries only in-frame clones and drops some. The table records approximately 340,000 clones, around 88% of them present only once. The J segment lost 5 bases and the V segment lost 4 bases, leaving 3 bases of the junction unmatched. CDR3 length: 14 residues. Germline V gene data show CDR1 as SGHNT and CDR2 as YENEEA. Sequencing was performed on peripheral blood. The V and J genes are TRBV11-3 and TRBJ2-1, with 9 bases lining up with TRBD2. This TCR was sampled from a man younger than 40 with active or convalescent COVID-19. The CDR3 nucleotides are TGTGCCAGCAGCTGGCGGGGGGGTGACAATGAGCAGTTCTTC. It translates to CASSWRGGDNEQFF. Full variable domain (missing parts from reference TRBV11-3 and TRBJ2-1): EAGVVQSPRYKIIEKKQPVAFWCNPISGHNTLYWYLQNLGQGPELLIRYENEEAVDDSQLPKDRFSAERLKGVDSTLKIQPAELGDSAVYLCASSWRGGDNEQFFGPGTRLTVL.